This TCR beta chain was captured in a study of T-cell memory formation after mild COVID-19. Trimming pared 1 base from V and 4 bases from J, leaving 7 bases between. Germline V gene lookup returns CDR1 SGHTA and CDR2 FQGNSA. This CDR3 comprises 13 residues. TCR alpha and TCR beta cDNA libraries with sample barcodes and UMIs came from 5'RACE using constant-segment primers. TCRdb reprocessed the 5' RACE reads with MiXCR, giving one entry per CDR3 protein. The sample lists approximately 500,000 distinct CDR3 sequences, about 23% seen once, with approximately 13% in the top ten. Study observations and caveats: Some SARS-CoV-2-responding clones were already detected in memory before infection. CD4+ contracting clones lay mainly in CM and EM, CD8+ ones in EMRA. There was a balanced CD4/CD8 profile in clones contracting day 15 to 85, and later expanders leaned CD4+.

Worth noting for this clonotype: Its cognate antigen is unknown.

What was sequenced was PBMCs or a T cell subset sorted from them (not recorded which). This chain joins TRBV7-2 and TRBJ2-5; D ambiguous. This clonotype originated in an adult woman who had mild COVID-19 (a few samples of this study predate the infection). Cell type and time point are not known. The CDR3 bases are TGTGCCAGCAGCTTAGATGGCCCAGAGACCCAGTACTTC. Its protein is CASSLDGPETQYF.